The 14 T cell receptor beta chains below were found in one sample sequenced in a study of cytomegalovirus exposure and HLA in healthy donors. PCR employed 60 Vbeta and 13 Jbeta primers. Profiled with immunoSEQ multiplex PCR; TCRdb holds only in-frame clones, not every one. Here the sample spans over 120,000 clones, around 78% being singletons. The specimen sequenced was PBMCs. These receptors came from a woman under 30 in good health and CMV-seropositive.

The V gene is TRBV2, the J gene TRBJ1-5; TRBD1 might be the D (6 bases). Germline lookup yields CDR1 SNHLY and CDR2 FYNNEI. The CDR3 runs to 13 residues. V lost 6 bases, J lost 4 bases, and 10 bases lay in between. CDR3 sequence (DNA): TGTGCCAGCAGACAGACAGGTAATCAGCCCCAGCATTTT. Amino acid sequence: CASRQTGNQPQHF.

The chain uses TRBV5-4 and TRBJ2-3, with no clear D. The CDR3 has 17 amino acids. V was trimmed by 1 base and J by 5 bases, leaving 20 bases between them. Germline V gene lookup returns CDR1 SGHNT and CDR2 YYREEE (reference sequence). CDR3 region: CASSLRGRLTDRDTQYF. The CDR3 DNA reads TGTGCCAGCAGCTTGAGAGGTCGCTTGACGGATCGAGATACGCAGTATTTT.

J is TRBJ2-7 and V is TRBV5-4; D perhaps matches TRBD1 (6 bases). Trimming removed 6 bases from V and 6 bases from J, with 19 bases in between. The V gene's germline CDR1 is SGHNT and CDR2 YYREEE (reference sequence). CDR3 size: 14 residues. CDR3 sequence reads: CASKPDRTHGEQYF. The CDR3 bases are TGTGCCAGCAAACCCGACAGGACCCACGGCGAGCAGTACTTC.

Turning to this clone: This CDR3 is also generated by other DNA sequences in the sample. CDR3 sequence: CSARGYTEAFF. Here the CDR3 DNA reads TGCAGTGCTAGGGGCTACACTGAAGCTTTCTTT. This chain uses TRBV20-1 with TRBJ1-1; D not resolved. CDR3 length equals 11 residues. Germline CDR1 DFQATT, CDR2 SNEGSKA (reference sequence). The V end lost 3 bases, the J end lost 3 bases, and 5 bases lay between the germline ends.

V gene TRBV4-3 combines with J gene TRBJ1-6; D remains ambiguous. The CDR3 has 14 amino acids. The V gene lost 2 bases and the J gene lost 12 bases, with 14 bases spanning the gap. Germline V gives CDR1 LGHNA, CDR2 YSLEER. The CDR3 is CASSQKLVGGPLHF. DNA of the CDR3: TGCGCCAGCAGCCAAAAGTTGGTAGGCGGACCCCTCCACTTT.

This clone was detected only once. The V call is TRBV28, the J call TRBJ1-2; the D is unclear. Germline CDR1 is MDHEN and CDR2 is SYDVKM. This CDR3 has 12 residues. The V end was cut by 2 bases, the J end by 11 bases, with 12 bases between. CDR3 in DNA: TGTGCCAGCAGTTTACCCAACCAGGTGTACACCTTC. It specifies CASSLPNQVYTF.

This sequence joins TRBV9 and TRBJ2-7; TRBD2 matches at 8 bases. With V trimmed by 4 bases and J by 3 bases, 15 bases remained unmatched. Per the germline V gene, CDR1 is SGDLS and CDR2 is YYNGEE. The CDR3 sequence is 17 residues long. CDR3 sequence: CASSLGLAGGIGYEQYF. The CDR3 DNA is TGTGCCAGCAGCCTCGGACTAGCCGGGGGGATAGGCTACGAGCAGTACTTC.

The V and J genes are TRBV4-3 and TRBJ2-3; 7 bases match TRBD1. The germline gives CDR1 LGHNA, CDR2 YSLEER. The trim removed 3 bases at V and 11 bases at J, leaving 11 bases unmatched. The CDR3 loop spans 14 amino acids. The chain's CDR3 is CASSHRGIGTEQYF. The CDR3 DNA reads TGCGCCAGCAGCCACAGAGGGATCGGGACAGAGCAGTATTTT.

The CDR3: CASSSGQLNQPQHF. The CDR3 DNA reads TGTGCCAGCAGTTCGGGACAGCTTAATCAGCCCCAGCATTTT. The chain recombines TRBV27 with TRBJ1-5; TRBD1 agrees at 7 bases. Germline loops: CDR1 MNHEY, CDR2 SMNVEV (reference sequence). The length of the CDR3 is 14 residues. V was pared by 4 bases and J by 4 bases, with 4 bases of the junction left unmatched.

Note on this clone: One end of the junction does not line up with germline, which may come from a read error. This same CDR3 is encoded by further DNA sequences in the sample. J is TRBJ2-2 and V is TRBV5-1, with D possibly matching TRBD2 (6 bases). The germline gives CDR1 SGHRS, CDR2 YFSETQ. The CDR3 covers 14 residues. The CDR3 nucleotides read TGCGCCAGCAGCTTTAGACTAGACACCGGGGAGTTGTTTTTT. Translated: CASSFRLDTGELFF.

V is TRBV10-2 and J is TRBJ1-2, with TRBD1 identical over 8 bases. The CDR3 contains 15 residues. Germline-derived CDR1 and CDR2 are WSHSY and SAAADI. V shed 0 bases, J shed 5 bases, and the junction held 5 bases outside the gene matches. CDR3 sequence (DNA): TGCGCCAGCAGTGAGTCAAGGACAGGGCCATATGGCTACACCTTC. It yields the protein CASSESRTGPYGYTF.

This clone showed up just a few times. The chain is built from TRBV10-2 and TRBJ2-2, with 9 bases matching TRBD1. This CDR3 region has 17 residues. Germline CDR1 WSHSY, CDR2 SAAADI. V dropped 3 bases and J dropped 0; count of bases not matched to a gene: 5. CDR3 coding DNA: TGCGCCAGCAGTGACCAGGGACAGGGCACGAACACCGGGGAGCTGTTTTTT. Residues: CASSDQGQGTNTGELFF.

CDR3 loop: CASSVEGQRNGELFF. CDR3 nucleotide sequence: TGTGCCAGCAGCGTAGAGGGACAGCGCAACGGGGAGCTGTTTTTT. The rearrangement uses TRBV9 and TRBJ2-2; 7 nucleotides align to TRBD1. The J segment lost 7 bases and the V segment lost 0 bases, leaving 6 bases of the junction unmatched. The V gene's germline CDR1 is SGDLS and CDR2 YYNGEE. CDR3 length: 15 amino acids.

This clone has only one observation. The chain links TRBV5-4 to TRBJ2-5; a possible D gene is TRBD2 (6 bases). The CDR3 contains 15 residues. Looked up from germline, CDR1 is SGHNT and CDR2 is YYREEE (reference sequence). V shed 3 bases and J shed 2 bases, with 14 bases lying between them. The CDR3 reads CASSSGLRGQETQYF. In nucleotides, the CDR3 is TGTGCCAGCAGCTCGGGACTCAGAGGTCAAGAGACCCAGTACTTC. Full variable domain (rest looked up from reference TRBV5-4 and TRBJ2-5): ETGVTQSPTHLIKTRGQQVTLRCSSQSGHNTVSWYQQALGQGPQFIFQYYREEENGRGNFPPRFSGLQFPNYSSELNVNALELDDSALYLCASSSGLRGQETQYFGPGTRLLVL.